This TCR beta chain emerged from a study of T cells in Graves' hyperthyroidism and ophthalmopathy. Overall study findings and caveats: Blood also contained most expanded thyroid clonotypes above 0.001.

The germline CDR1 and CDR2 sequences are SQVTM and ANQGSEA. The CDR3 length is 14 residues. Trimming removed 7 bases from V and 1 base from J; junction bases left unmatched: 2. RNA transcripts were the template for amplifying TCR beta CDR3 regions. First-round RT-PCR with HTBI primers amplified the TCR CDR3 region. TCRdb processed the multiplex PCR reads anew with MiXCR; each CDR3 protein has one entry. The sample lists roughly 100,000 distinct CDR3 sequences, about 50% seen once, with roughly 24% in the top ten. Calling Graves' hyperthyroidism stable meant ophthalmopathy did not progress within 18 months. In regard to this clonotype: The antigen is not known.

This clonotype originated in a man aged 35 to 55 with Graves' hyperthyroidism. The rearrangement uses TRBV29-1 and TRBJ2-3; TRBD2 matches at 13 bases. Source material: blood. CDR3: CSAGLAGGTDTQYF. Written as DNA, the CDR3 is TGCAGCGCTGGACTAGCGGGAGGCACAGATACGCAGTATTTT.